The 26 T cell receptor beta chains listed next were all sequenced from one sample in a study of T cells in Graves' hyperthyroidism and ophthalmopathy. The source material, RNA transcripts, was used to amplify TCR beta CDR3 regions. In the first-round RT-PCR of the TCR CDR3, the HTBI primer set was used. Using its own MiXCR run on the multiplex PCR reads, TCRdb lists one record per CDR3 protein. The sample comprises 33,000 or so distinct CDR3 sequences, around 48% of which are singletons, and approximately 6.2% rests with the top ten. The sample taken for sequencing was blood. Receptors were obtained from a woman between 45 and 60 years old with Graves' hyperthyroidism that later progressed to Graves' ophthalmopathy.

This chain joins TRBV28 and TRBJ1-1, with D uncertain. The CDR3 is 13 amino acids. CDR1 is MDHEN, CDR2 SYDVKM, per germline. V was cut by 5 bases and J by 0 bases, with 7 bases left in between. CDR3 sequence (DNA): TGTGCCAGCAGTCCTACTATGAACACTGAAGCTTTCTTT. It yields the protein CASSPTMNTEAFF. Full variable domain (outside the CDR3, taken from reference TRBV28 and TRBJ1-1): DVKVTQSSRYLVKRTGEKVFLECVQDMDHENMFWYRQDPGLGLRLIYFSYDVKMKEKGDIPEGYSVSREKKERFSLILESASTNQTSMYLCASSPTMNTEAFFGQGTRLTVV.

A note on this clonotype: Given the absence of the conserved phenylalanine or tryptophan at the CDR3 end, a read error is likely. No DNA is shown, since the ends of the CDR3 on it are uncertain; the CDR3 is the one TCRdb lists. This chain connects TRBV24-1 to TRBJ2-7. The germline CDR1 and CDR2 sequences are KGHDR and SFDVKD. The CDR3 length is 8 residues, termini included. The CDR3 region is CATSDLMP.

This clonotype was counted a single time. J is TRBJ1-5 and V is TRBV12-3 or TRBV12-4; 8 nucleotides align to TRBD1. Unmatched junction bases numbered 17, after V lost 7 bases and J lost 9 bases. The CDR3 contains 16 residues. The CDR3 protein is CASNLDRVGCTRPQHF. CDR3 nucleotide sequence: TGTGCCAGCAATCTGGACAGGGTGGGCTGTACGAGGCCCCAGCATTTT.

The V and J genes are TRBV7-8 and TRBJ1-4; D is unclear. Germline loops: CDR1 SGHVS, CDR2 FQNEAQ. The CDR3 is made up of 13 amino acids. Trimming removed 6 bases at V and 8 bases at J, with 13 bases between. CDR3 in DNA: TGTGCCAGCAGTCAGGAGTCATGGGAAAAACTGTTTTTT. It is translated as CASSQESWEKLFF.

J is TRBJ2-7 and V is TRBV7-9, with TRBD1 matching over 8 bases. The CDR3 loop spans 15 amino acids. The germline V gene has CDR1 SEHNR and CDR2 FQNEAQ (reference sequence). J was trimmed by 4 bases and V by 6 bases; bases with no gene match: 11. This chain's CDR3 is CASSLGQGTQYEQYF. The CDR3 DNA reads as TGTGCCAGCAGTCTCGGACAGGGCACCCAGTACGAGCAGTACTTC.

This chain links TRBV7-9 with TRBJ2-7; 10 positions match TRBD2. CDR1 and CDR2 (germline): SEHNR, FQNEAQ (reference sequence). The V segment lost 9 bases and the J segment 2 bases; nucleotides outside the gene matches: 7. CDR3 size: 14 residues. The CDR3 loop is CASSVGLATYEQYF. Here the CDR3 DNA reads TGTGCCAGTAGCGTGGGACTAGCGACCTACGAGCAGTACTTC. Supplemented by reference TRBV7-9 and TRBJ2-7, the full variable domain reads DTGVSQNPRHKITKRGQNVTFRCDPISEHNRLYWYRQTLGQGPEFLTYFQNEAQLEKSRLLSDRFSAERPKGSFSTLEIQRTEQGDSAMYLCASSVGLATYEQYFGPGTRLTVT.

About this clonotype: A junction boundary mismatches the germline segment, possibly from a read error. This chain links TRBV6-1 with TRBJ2-2, with a possible D match to TRBD2 (6 bases). This CDR3 spans 16 amino acids. Germline V gives CDR1 MNHNS, CDR2 SASEGT. The CDR3 here is CASSERASVGTGALFF. In DNA form, the CDR3 reads TGTGCCAGCAGTGAGAGGGCTAGCGTTGGCACCGGGGCGCTGTTTTTT.

With regard to this clonotype: At one end, the junction sequence differs from germline, possibly due to a read error. The chain employs TRBV20-1 and TRBJ2-1, with 10 positions matching TRBD2. There are 15 residues in the CDR3. Germline V lookup: CDR1 DFQATT, CDR2 SNEGSKA (reference sequence). CDR3 protein: CSATLGTSGTREQCF. CDR3 bases: TGCAGTGCTACTTTGGGTACTAGCGGGACCCGGGAGCAGTGCTTC.

The CDR3 nucleotides are TGTGCCAGCAGCTTGGGGACTAGCGGATACTACAATGAGCAGTTCTTC. Translated, it gives CASSLGTSGYYNEQFF. The rearrangement links TRBV5-6 to TRBJ2-1, with TRBD2 matching over 10 bases. Germline assignment: CDR1 SGHDT and CDR2 YYEEEE. CDR3 length: 16 amino acids. The junction had 3 bases not matched to a gene; V was cut back by 0 bases and J by 3 bases.

This clonotype came up many times. A much larger clone lies one base from this, so it may be a read error. This CDR3 is CASSSRTGGYEQYF. The CDR3 DNA follows: TGTGCCAGTAGTTCCAGGACAGGGGGGTACGAGCAGTACTTC. V usage is TRBV19 and J usage is TRBJ2-7, with TRBD1 identical over 10 bases. CDR1 is LNHDA and CDR2 is SQIVND in the germline V gene (reference sequence). This CDR3 has 14 amino acids. The V segment lost 5 bases and the J segment 4 bases; nucleotides outside the gene matches: 5.

The chain joins TRBV6-4 to TRBJ2-7, with 12 bases identical to TRBD1. Trimming took 5 bases from V and 5 from J; bases not matched to a gene: 10. The CDR3 is 16 amino acids. Germline V gives CDR1 MRHNA, CDR2 SNTAGT. CDR3: CASSLEGQGAHNEQYF. CDR3 nucleotide sequence: TGTGCCAGCAGTTTGGAGGGACAGGGGGCGCATAACGAGCAGTACTTC.

This clonotype is a singleton in its sample. This rearrangement joins TRBV2 to TRBJ1-5; 7 nucleotides agree with TRBD1. The germline V gene encodes CDR1 SNHLY and CDR2 FYNNEI. Unmatched junction bases numbered 5, after V lost 6 bases and J lost 3 bases. The CDR3 length is 14 residues. The CDR3 nucleotides are TGTGCCAGCAGCGTACAGGGGAACAATCAGCCCCAGCATTTT. It encodes CASSVQGNNQPQHF.

The chain links TRBV2 to TRBJ1-5; D gene uncertain. V dropped 2 bases and J dropped 5 bases, with 7 bases sitting between them. CDR1 and CDR2 (germline): SNHLY, FYNNEI. The CDR3 length is 13 residues. As DNA, the CDR3 is TGTGCCAGCAGTGAATTAGAGGATCAGCCCCAGCATTTT. It yields the protein CASSELEDQPQHF.

In its sample, this clonotype was seen many times. The genes are TRBV5-4 and TRBJ2-5; 8 nucleotides align to TRBD1. CDR3 length equals 14 residues. The trim removed 8 bases at V and 3 bases at J, leaving 9 bases unmatched. Germline CDR1 is SGHNT and CDR2 is YYREEE (reference sequence). The CDR3 DNA reads as TGTGCCAGTTCGATCCAGGGGGCAAAAGAGACCCAGTACTTC. It encodes CASSIQGAKETQYF.

This clonotype was counted only a few times. The chain employs TRBV9 and TRBJ1-2; 8 bases line up with TRBD1. J was trimmed by 4 bases and V by 3 bases; bases with no gene match: 5. CDR3 size: 14 residues. Germline lookup yields CDR1 SGDLS and CDR2 YYNGEE. The CDR3 bases are TGTGCCAGCAGCGCGCAGGGGGCGGCCTATGGCTACACCTTC. Its protein product is CASSAQGAAYGYTF.

There are many counts of this clonotype. The CDR3 end shows no conserved phenylalanine or tryptophan, and so a read error is likely. The V call is TRBV5-1, the J call TRBJ2-4, with 8 bases identical to TRBD1. Germline V lookup: CDR1 SGHRS, CDR2 YFSETQ. The CDR3 covers 13 residues. V shed 4 bases and J 9 bases; nucleotides not matched to a gene: 6. CDR3 sequence reads: CASSPGQAGIQYL. In DNA form, the CDR3 reads TGCGCCAGCAGCCCGGGACAGGCGGGCATTCAGTACCTC.

This clonotype has just one count. The chain uses TRBV20-1 and TRBJ2-3; 12 nucleotides line up with TRBD2. V shed 4 bases, J shed 6 bases, and the junction held 11 bases outside the gene matches. The germline V gene has CDR1 DFQATT and CDR2 SNEGSKA (reference sequence). The CDR3 is made up of 16 amino acids. The CDR3: CSATRTSGKVGDTQYF. CDR3 DNA sequence: TGCAGTGCTACCCGGACTAGCGGGAAGGTAGGGGATACGCAGTATTTT.

Points on this clonotype: It is unclear where the CDR3 begins or ends on the DNA, so no DNA is shown, and the CDR3 is as TCRdb lists it. The chain is built from TRBV7-6 and TRBJ2-7. CDR1 is SGHVS and CDR2 is FNYEAQ in the germline V gene. The CDR3 sequence runs 15 residues, both termini included. The CDR3 reads CASSLVGSGTYEQCF.

This clonotype was recorded at least ten times. The chain joins TRBV24-1 to TRBJ2-2; 8 nucleotides align to TRBD2. The CDR3 contains 16 residues. Germline V gene lookup returns CDR1 KGHDR and CDR2 SFDVKD. The junction had 3 bases not matched to a gene; V was cut back by 0 bases and J by 4 bases. This CDR3 reads CATSDLASGFTGELFF. CDR3 bases: TGTGCCACCAGTGATTTGGCTAGCGGGTTCACCGGGGAGCTGTTTTTT.

The J gene is TRBJ1-5, the V gene TRBV7-2, with D perhaps TRBD1 (6 bases). Trimming stripped 2 bases from V and 4 bases from J, with 12 bases between. Germline CDR1 and CDR2: SGHTA and FQGNSA. This CDR3 has 15 residues. The CDR3 DNA reads TGTGCCAGCAGCTTAACAGCGCAGGGGAATCAGCCCCAGCATTTT. It specifies CASSLTAQGNQPQHF.

In this sample, this clonotype turned up many times. Here the CDR3 DNA reads TGCGCCAGCAGCTTGGGAAAACTGGGAACTGAAGCTTTCTTT. This sequence encodes CASSLGKLGTEAFF. The chain links TRBV5-1 to TRBJ1-1; no definite D call. Germline V gene data show CDR1 as SGHRS and CDR2 as YFSETQ. The CDR3 is 14 residues long. Trimming took 0 bases from V and 5 from J, leaving 11 bases between them.

This clonotype was counted at least ten times. The chain carries TRBV7-9 and TRBJ2-3, with a tentative D call TRBD2 (5 bases). Trimming stripped 5 bases from V and 4 bases from J, with 10 bases between. This CDR3 has 13 amino acids. The germline V gene has CDR1 SEHNR and CDR2 FQNEAQ (reference sequence). CDR3 protein: CASSPLAADTQYF. CDR3 nucleotides: TGTGCCAGCAGCCCTCTAGCCGCAGATACGCAGTATTTT. Supplemented by reference TRBV7-9 and TRBJ2-3, the full variable domain reads DTGVSQNPRHKITKRGQNVTFRCDPISEHNRLYWYRQTLGQGPEFLTYFQNEAQLEKSRLLSDRFSAERPKGSFSTLEIQRTEQGDSAMYLCASSPLAADTQYFGPGTRLTVL.

The genes are TRBV6-1 and TRBJ1-1, with D possibly being TRBD1 (6 bases). Germline V gives CDR1 MNHNS, CDR2 SASEGT. The CDR3 contains 10 residues. Trimming removed 6 bases from V and 11 bases from J, with 10 bases in between. CDR3 in DNA: TGTGCCAGCAGCTACAGGGATGCTTTCTTT. It encodes CASSYRDAFF.

In this sample, this clonotype is medium-sized. The chain recombines TRBV29-1 with TRBJ2-1; TRBD1 matches at 8 bases. V shed 3 bases, J shed 10 bases, and the junction held 8 bases outside the gene matches. The length of the CDR3 is 13 residues. CDR1 and CDR2 (germline): SQVTM, ANQGSEA. The CDR3: CSVDRTGTGEQFF. DNA for the CDR3: TGCAGCGTTGATCGCACCGGGACAGGCGAGCAGTTCTTC.

As to this clonotype: Germline and junction disagree at one end, which may indicate a read error. The rearrangement joins TRBV7-9 to TRBJ2-1, with D perhaps matching TRBD2 (6 bases). CDR3 size: 17 residues. Germline V CDR1 and CDR2: SEHNR, FQNEAQ (reference sequence). CDR3 protein: CASSPLGGLSTDNEPFF. For the CDR3, the DNA is TGTGCCAGCAGCCCCCTGGGGGGACTCTCTACAGACAATGAGCCGTTCTTT.

The gene calls are TRBV7-9 and TRBJ2-7; 7 nucleotides match TRBD1. CDR1 is SEHNR, CDR2 FQNEAQ, per germline (reference sequence). This CDR3 contains 12 residues. V lost 6 bases, J lost 8 bases, and 7 bases stayed unmatched. CDR3 protein: CASSANRGQQYF. CDR3 DNA: TGTGCCAGCAGTGCCAACAGGGGCCAGCAGTACTTC.